One T cell receptor (beta chain) is described in this entry. Its antigen is still unknown. The PCR was carried out with 60 Vbeta primers and 13 Jbeta primers. The table came from immunoSEQ multiplex PCR; TCRdb's copy has only in-frame clones and leaves some out. The sample yields some 180,000 clones, 65% to 85% seen once. This sample was included in a study of cytomegalovirus exposure and HLA in healthy donors. Study findings and constraints: Published work reported that the classifier diagnosed cytomegalovirus status with high specificity and sensitivity.

Germline V gene lookup returns CDR1 LNHDA and CDR2 SQIVND (reference sequence). The CDR3 has 14 amino acids. Germline trimming cut 5 bases from V and 5 bases from J; bases unmatched to any gene: 5. V and J are TRBV19 and TRBJ1-1, with TRBD1 identical over 10 bases. Sample: PBMCs. The TCR was taken from a woman aged 25 to 39 in good health and CMV-seronegative. The CDR3 is CASSDWTGGTEAFF. The DNA for the CDR3 is TGTGCCAGTAGTGACTGGACAGGGGGAACTGAAGCTTTCTTT.